The present T cell receptor beta chain was sequenced within a study of radiotherapy plus CTLA-4 blockade in lung cancer. As regards this clone: No antigen is known for it.

The V and J ends lost 0 bases and 11 bases respectively, with 12 bases between them. CDR1 MNHEY and CDR2 SMNVEV come from the germline V gene (reference sequence). The length of the CDR3 is 13 residues. Broader study findings: The best predictor of response was reported to be early blood T cell clone dynamics, with interferon-beta.

The data were produced by immunoSEQ multiplex PCR, yet TCRdb's version contains in-frame clones alone and is incomplete. The table includes under 70,000 clones, roughly 80% detected once. The V call is TRBV27, the J call TRBJ2-3, with D possibly being TRBD1 (5 bases). This TCR was sampled from a human donor with non-small cell lung cancer who had a complete response to radiotherapy plus ipilimumab. Here the sequenced sample was peripheral blood, taken from a patient treated with radiotherapy plus ipilimumab. CDR3 in amino acids: CASSLSEGAVQYF. The CDR3, as DNA: TGTGCCAGCAGTTTATCGGAAGGGGCAGTGCAGTATTTT.